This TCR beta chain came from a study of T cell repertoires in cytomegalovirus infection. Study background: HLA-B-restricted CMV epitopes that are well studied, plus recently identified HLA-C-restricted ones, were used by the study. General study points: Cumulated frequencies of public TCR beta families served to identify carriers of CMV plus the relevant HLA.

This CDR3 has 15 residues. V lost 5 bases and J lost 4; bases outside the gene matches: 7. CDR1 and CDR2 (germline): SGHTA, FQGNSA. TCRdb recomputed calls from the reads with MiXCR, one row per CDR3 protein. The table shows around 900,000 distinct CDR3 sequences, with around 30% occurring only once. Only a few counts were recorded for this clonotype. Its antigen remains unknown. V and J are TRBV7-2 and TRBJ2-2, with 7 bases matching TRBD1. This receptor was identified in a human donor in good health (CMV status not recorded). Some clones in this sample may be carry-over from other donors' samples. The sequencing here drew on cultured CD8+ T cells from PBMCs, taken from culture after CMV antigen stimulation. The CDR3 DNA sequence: TGTGCCAGCAGCCTGAGGGGGCCGGGCACCGGGGAGCTGTTTTTT. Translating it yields CASSLRGPGTGELFF.